The 3 T cell receptor beta chains given below trace back to one sample, sequenced in a study of T cells in Graves' hyperthyroidism and ophthalmopathy. There were TCR beta CDR3 regions amplified from RNA transcripts. The TCR CDR3 was amplified in a first-round RT-PCR using the HTBI primer set. One entry per CDR3 protein, called by TCRdb with MiXCR from the multiplex PCR reads. The table has under 450,000 distinct CDR3 sequences, approximately 15% seen once; the top ten hold over 7.5%. The specimen was blood. The origin of the receptors is a woman between 18 and 30 years old with Graves' hyperthyroidism.

This clonotype has just one count. The chain's CDR3 is CASSLILAGAHEQYF. The CDR3 nucleotides are TGTGCCAGCAGCCTGATCCTAGCGGGAGCCCACGAGCAGTACTTC. J is TRBJ2-7 and V is TRBV5-6; 10 nucleotides align to TRBD2. The CDR3 extends over 15 amino acids. The V gene end was trimmed by 4 bases and the J gene end by 5 bases; junction bases not matched to a gene: 9. CDR1 and CDR2 (germline): SGHDT, YYEEEE.

The CDR3: CASSTPTGGVSDTQYF. As DNA, the CDR3 is TGTGCCAGCAGTACCCCGACAGGGGGCGTCTCAGATACGCAGTATTTT. The chain carries TRBV28 and TRBJ2-3; 10 nucleotides line up with TRBD1. Germline CDR1 MDHEN, CDR2 SYDVKM. The V segment lost 5 bases and the J segment 4 bases; nucleotides outside the gene matches: 9. The CDR3 runs to 16 residues.

The chain employs TRBV10-3 and TRBJ2-3; D may be TRBD1 (5 bases). The V and J ends lost 2 bases and 1 base respectively, with 7 bases between them. The germline V gene has CDR1 ENHRY and CDR2 SYGVKD. There are 14 residues in the CDR3. CDR3 sequence reads: CAISEIGGTDTQYF. DNA of the CDR3: TGTGCCATCAGTGAGATAGGGGGCACAGATACGCAGTATTTT.